This T cell receptor beta chain was recorded in a study of identical twins. Study-wide points: Analyses based on zero insertions could be partly confounded by invariant MAIT and iNKT cells. Rather than following the same donors, the conclusions depended on cross-sectional statistical analysis.

This clonotype was observed a single time. The antigen remains unidentified. TCRdb passed the 5' RACE reads through MiXCR, listing each CDR3 protein once. The profile covers 600,000 to 700,000 distinct CDR3 sequences, with less than 25% appearing a single time and 4.3% taken by the ten largest. The same data also contributed to another study, on T cells expressing NK-cell markers. That work adds: HCMV serostatus: seven of eight sequenced donors positive, one negative. Roughly 1.0-7.0% of CD8+ T cells in 6 or 7 donors belonged to dominant NKG2C+ clonotypes.

Sequencing was performed on PBMCs. This receptor was taken from a young woman in good health.

CDR3 bases: TGTGCCAGCAGCCCACCAGGGACTAGCGGGGTCTTAGGGGTAGATACGCAGTATTTT. This translates into CASSPPGTSGVLGVDTQYF. The chain couples TRBV13 to TRBJ2-3; 13 nucleotides agree with TRBD2. The germline V gene has CDR1 PRHDT and CDR2 FYEKMQ (reference sequence). V lost 5 bases, J lost 5 bases, and 16 bases stayed unmatched. The CDR3 is made up of 19 amino acids.